A single sample is the source of the 11 T cell receptor beta chains below, sequenced in a study of blood T cell repertoires in COVID-19. The assay was immunoSEQ multiplex PCR, and TCRdb's table has in-frame clones only and misses some. The sample has tens of thousands of clones; roughly 86% are singletons. The sample was peripheral blood. These receptors originate from a man older than 75 with active COVID-19.

The rearrangement uses TRBV28 and TRBJ2-2, with TRBD1 matching over 7 bases. Germline trimming cut 7 bases from V and 7 bases from J; bases unmatched to any gene: 6. The germline V gene has CDR1 MDHEN and CDR2 SYDVKM. CDR3 size: 13 residues. Written as DNA, the CDR3 is TGTGCCAGCACAAGGGGGCTCGTCGGGGAGCTGTTTTTT. Encoded protein: CASTRGLVGELFF. Drawing the rest from reference TRBV28 and TRBJ2-2, the complete variable domain is DVKVTQSSRYLVKRTGEKVFLECVQDMDHENMFWYRQDPGLGLRLIYFSYDVKMKEKGDIPEGYSVSREKKERFSLILESASTNQTSMYLCASTRGLVGELFFGEGSRLTVL.

The chain has TRBV9 and TRBJ1-3; no reliable D call. Per the germline V gene, CDR1 is SGDLS and CDR2 is YYNGEE. V was cut by 0 bases and J by 1 base, with 5 bases left in between. The CDR3 runs 14 residues. DNA for the CDR3: TGTGCCAGCAGCGTAGCCAGGTCTGGAAACACCATATATTTT. Amino acids: CASSVARSGNTIYF.

V usage is TRBV29-1 and J usage is TRBJ2-7; 10 nucleotides align to TRBD2. The germline V gene encodes CDR1 SQVTM and CDR2 ANQGSEA. V dropped 4 bases and J dropped 3; count of bases not matched to a gene: 12. There are 16 residues in the CDR3. The chain's CDR3 is CSVVGAGGPARYEQYF. CDR3 bases: TGCAGCGTTGTGGGAGCGGGAGGGCCAGCCCGCTACGAGCAGTACTTC.

The chain carries TRBV24-1 and TRBJ1-2, with D possibly being TRBD1 (5 bases). Germline assignment: CDR1 KGHDR and CDR2 SFDVKD. The CDR3 consists of 17 residues. Trimming took off 8 bases at V and 5 bases at J, with 26 bases between the two ends. The CDR3 reads CATMVPGPRLAGYGYTF. In DNA form, the CDR3 reads TGTGCCACCATGGTGCCGGGACCGCGACTGGCGGGGTATGGCTACACCTTC.

The CDR3 sequence: CASSPGTSGGYNEQFF. The CDR3 DNA sequence: TGCGCCAGCAGCCCGGGGACTAGCGGGGGCTACAATGAGCAGTTCTTC. This rearrangement joins TRBV4-1 to TRBJ2-1; 14 bases agree with TRBD2. The trim removed 4 bases at V and 3 bases at J, leaving 2 bases unmatched. Germline CDR1 reads MGHRA; CDR2 reads YSYEKL. The CDR3 runs to 16 residues.

This rearrangement joins TRBV6-6 to TRBJ2-2; unclear D gene. There are 14 residues in the CDR3. V lost 6 bases, J lost 7 bases, and 15 bases lay in between. CDR1 MNHNY and CDR2 SVGAGI come from the germline V gene (reference sequence). CDR3 sequence (DNA): TGTGCCAGCAGCTCCGTCATGGGCGACGGGGAGCTGTTTTTT. As protein: CASSSVMGDGELFF.

The V call is TRBV2, the J call TRBJ2-5; TRBD1 matches 9 bases. The J segment lost 1 base and the V segment lost 6 bases, leaving 6 bases of the junction unmatched. CDR3 length: 15 residues. Germline CDR1 and CDR2: SNHLY and FYNNEI. The CDR3: CASRSGQGLQETQYF. CDR3 DNA: TGTGCCAGCAGATCCGGACAGGGGCTCCAAGAGACCCAGTACTTC.

This chain links TRBV28 with TRBJ1-6; TRBD1 might be the D (6 bases). Trimming removed 10 bases from V and 8 bases from J, with 18 bases in between. This CDR3 comprises 14 residues. The germline gives CDR1 MDHEN, CDR2 SYDVKM. This CDR3 reads CAITRGGDYSPLHF. CDR3 coding DNA: TGTGCCATAACGAGGGGGGGAGATTATTCACCCCTCCACTTT.

The CDR3 nucleotides read TGTGCCAGCAGCGTAGCCGGTTCGGGGATTGATGGCTACACCTTC. Translated, it gives CASSVAGSGIDGYTF. This rearrangement joins TRBV9 to TRBJ1-2; D ambiguous. Germline V gives CDR1 SGDLS, CDR2 YYNGEE. This CDR3 has 15 amino acids. Trimming removed 0 bases from V and 6 bases from J, with 15 bases in between.

V gene TRBV7-9 combines with J gene TRBJ2-4; D is undetermined. In germline, CDR1 is SEHNR, CDR2 FQNEAQ (reference sequence). Trimming took 0 bases from V and 0 from J, leaving 6 bases between them. The CDR3 contains 15 residues. CDR3 sequence: CASSLALLAKNIQYF. The CDR3 DNA is TGTGCCAGCAGCTTAGCGCTACTAGCCAAAAACATTCAGTACTTC.

V usage is TRBV6-2 or TRBV6-3 and J usage is TRBJ2-6, with no clear D. Deletions cut 0 bases from V and 4 bases from J, with 4 bases between. Per germline, CDR1 MNHEY and CDR2 SVGEGT. The CDR3 length is 14 residues. This CDR3 is CASSYSGGANVLTF. The CDR3 coding sequence is TGTGCCAGCAGTTACTCGGGCGGGGCCAACGTCCTGACTTTC.